Presented here are 29 T cell receptor beta chains from one specimen sequenced in a study of T cell responses to AZD1222 COVID-19 vaccine. Data came from immunoSEQ multiplex PCR; TCRdb stores just in-frame clones and leaves some out. The sample records 70,000 to 95,000 clones, about 89% being singletons. This sample comprised peripheral blood, obtained 28 days after the second AZD1222 dose. The receptor source for this set is an adult who received the AZD1222 COVID-19 vaccine.

This chain joins TRBV10-1 and TRBJ1-3; D is unclear. V lost 6 bases and J 0 bases, leaving 9 bases between the germline ends. Looked up from germline, CDR1 is WNHNN and CDR2 is SYGVQD (reference sequence). This CDR3 has 14 residues. The CDR3 DNA follows: TGCGCCAGCAGGGAGGATCTCTCTGGAAACACCATATATTTT. It translates to CASREDLSGNTIYF.

The CDR3 here is CASNSYSNQPQHF. CDR3 nucleotides: TGTGCCAGCAACAGCTATAGCAATCAGCCCCAGCATTTT. J is TRBJ1-5 and V is TRBV6-5; D remains ambiguous. Germline assignment: CDR1 MNHEY and CDR2 SVGAGI. Deletions cut 7 bases from V and 0 bases from J, with 7 bases between. The CDR3 has 13 amino acids.

The chain has TRBV4-1 and TRBJ1-1; D is unclear. This CDR3 has 15 amino acids. Germline V lookup: CDR1 MGHRA, CDR2 YSYEKL. Trimming stripped 5 bases from V and 0 bases from J, with 13 bases between. CDR3 in DNA: TGCGCCAGCAGCTCGAGAACGCAATTGAACACTGAAGCTTTCTTT. Residues: CASSSRTQLNTEAFF.

This chain connects TRBV10-3 to TRBJ1-1; D is uncertain. This CDR3 is built from 12 residues. V gave up 3 bases and J gave up 1 base, with 3 bases separating them. Germline assignment: CDR1 ENHRY and CDR2 SYGVKD. The CDR3 bases are TGTGCCATCAGTGACGCGAACACTGAAGCTTTCTTT. This gives the protein CAISDANTEAFF.

This clone occurred a few times. The chain links TRBV11-2 to TRBJ1-1, with TRBD1 as a possible D gene (6 bases). The V end lost 2 bases, the J end lost 1 base, and 11 bases lay between the germline ends. CDR1 is SGHAT, CDR2 FQNNGV, per germline. This CDR3 region has 15 residues. The CDR3 protein is CASSLRGTENTEAFF. DNA for the CDR3: TGTGCCAGCAGCTTAAGGGGGACGGAGAACACTGAAGCTTTCTTT.

The chain recombines TRBV4-1 with TRBJ1-2; no clear D gene. This CDR3 region has 15 residues. Per germline, CDR1 MGHRA and CDR2 YSYEKL. V gave up 0 bases and J gave up 3 bases, with 11 bases separating them. CDR3 nucleotides: TGCGCCAGCAGCCAAGACTGGCAGTCAGACTATGGCTACACCTTC. Translated, it gives CASSQDWQSDYGYTF.

The chain uses TRBV3-1 (or the pseudogene TRBV3-2) and TRBJ1-1; D is perhaps TRBD1 (6 bases). The CDR3 has 14 amino acids. V shed 4 bases and J shed 4 bases, with 13 bases lying between them. Germline CDR1 is LGHDT and CDR2 is YNNKEL (reference sequence). CDR3 amino acids: CASSRGGGSTEAFF. DNA of the CDR3: TGTGCCAGCAGCCGAGGAGGGGGAAGCACTGAAGCTTTCTTT.

The rearrangement uses TRBV13 and TRBJ1-1, with a weak D call TRBD1 (6 bases). The CDR3 runs 15 residues. Germline assignment: CDR1 PRHDT and CDR2 FYEKMQ (reference sequence). Trimming removed 5 bases at V and 10 bases at J, with 23 bases between. The CDR3 is CASSPGPQGTRRAFF. Here the CDR3 DNA reads TGTGCCAGCAGCCCAGGCCCCCAGGGGACGAGGAGAGCTTTCTTT.

This chain links TRBV5-1 with TRBJ1-2; D unresolved. CDR3 length equals 14 residues. Germline values: CDR1 SGHRS, CDR2 YFSETQ. Trimming cost V 8 bases and J 1 base, with 15 bases left between them. The DNA of the CDR3 is TGCGCCAGTAAGGTGGAGGAGGTTAACTATGGCTACACCTTC. This encodes CASKVEEVNYGYTF.

V gene TRBV2 combines with J gene TRBJ1-2; D gene uncertain. V lost 6 bases and J lost 2, with 10 bases in between. Germline loops: CDR1 SNHLY, CDR2 FYNNEI. The CDR3 contains 13 residues. The CDR3 protein is CASSVQENYGYTF. In DNA, the CDR3 is TGTGCCAGCAGCGTCCAGGAGAACTATGGCTACACCTTC.

The V and J genes are TRBV21-1 and TRBJ2-7; the table's D call, TRBD1, has no DNA check behind it. TRBV21-1 is termed a pseudogene. This CDR3 contains 16 residues. CDR3 DNA: TGTGCCAGCAGCAAAGATGCGAGACAGGGGGCCTACGAGCAGTACTTC. Protein: CASSKDARQGAYEQYF.

This clone was recorded only once. The V gene is TRBV5-1, the J gene TRBJ1-2; D is unresolved. There are 13 residues in the CDR3. Trimming stripped 0 bases from V and 1 base from J, with 4 bases between. Germline lookup yields CDR1 SGHRS and CDR2 YFSETQ. CDR3 bases: TGCGCCAGCAGCTTGGACTTTAACTATGGCTACACCTTC. Translating it yields CASSLDFNYGYTF.

This sequence joins TRBV6-2 or TRBV6-3 and TRBJ2-2; 7 nucleotides align to TRBD1. V dropped 5 bases and J dropped 6; count of bases not matched to a gene: 9. Germline V gives CDR1 MNHEY, CDR2 SVGEGT. The CDR3 is made up of 15 amino acids. The CDR3 sequence: CASSKATGVPGELFF. The CDR3 DNA reads TGTGCCAGCAGTAAAGCCACAGGGGTCCCCGGGGAGCTGTTTTTT.

DNA for the CDR3: TGTGCCAGCAGCTCATCACAGGGACACACAGATACGCAGTATTTT. It translates to CASSSSQGHTDTQYF. This chain uses TRBV7-9 with TRBJ2-3; possible D gene TRBD1, 6 bases. The ends were cut back, 4 bases at V and 2 bases at J, with 13 bases in the middle. The CDR3 is made up of 15 amino acids. The germline V gene encodes CDR1 SEHNR and CDR2 FQNEAQ (reference sequence).

The chain couples TRBV5-1 to TRBJ1-6, with 7 positions matching TRBD1. The CDR3 totals 15 residues. J gave up 9 bases and V 0 bases, and 6 bases lay outside the gene matches. Germline CDR1 SGHRS, CDR2 YFSETQ. CDR3 nucleotide sequence: TGCGCCAGCAGCTTGGTGGCAGGGGGTAGTTCACCCCTCCACTTT. Translated, it gives CASSLVAGGSSPLHF.

The rearrangement uses TRBV3-1 (or the pseudogene TRBV3-2) and TRBJ2-2; D gene unclear. The CDR3 runs 12 residues. CDR1 LGHDT and CDR2 YNNKEL come from the germline V gene (reference sequence). V was shortened by 3 bases and J by 2 bases, with 1 base between the two germline ends. The CDR3 here is CASSHNTGELFF. CDR3 in DNA: TGTGCCAGCAGCCACAACACCGGGGAGCTGTTTTTT.

V usage is TRBV14 and J usage is TRBJ2-1; D is undetermined. The CDR3 runs to 16 residues. V was trimmed by 1 base and J by 1 base, leaving 11 bases between them. The germline V gene encodes CDR1 SGHDN and CDR2 FVKESK. CDR3 region: CASSQVGRSSYNEQFF. The CDR3 DNA reads TGTGCCAGCAGCCAAGTGGGTCGCTCGTCCTACAATGAGCAGTTCTTC.

The chain combines TRBV7-8 with TRBJ1-3; a weak D match, TRBD1 (5 bases). Between the trimmed V and J ends, which lost 5 bases and 9 bases, there was a span of 20 bases. Germline V gene sequence: CDR1 SGHVS, CDR2 FQNEAQ. CDR3 length equals 15 residues. The CDR3, as DNA: TGTGCCAGCAGCGGGGGACGGCGAAACATGGGCACCATATATTTT. It translates to CASSGGRRNMGTIYF.

The V and J genes are TRBV12-3 or TRBV12-4 and TRBJ1-1; D remains ambiguous. V was shortened by 8 bases and J by 2 bases, with 12 bases between the two germline ends. The CDR3 loop spans 13 amino acids. The CDR3 bases are TGTGCCAGCTCATTGGGTTCCAACACTGAAGCTTTCTTT. Translation gives CASSLGSNTEAFF.

The chain combines TRBV2 with TRBJ1-1; D uncertain. Germline V gene lookup returns CDR1 SNHLY and CDR2 FYNNEI. The germline V and J ends were trimmed by 3 bases and 5 bases, with 4 bases remaining between them. The CDR3 runs 11 residues. CDR3 loop: CASSDSTEAFF. The CDR3 DNA follows: TGTGCCAGCAGTGACAGTACTGAAGCTTTCTTT.

The sample holds one count of this clone. The chain has TRBV6-5 and TRBJ1-2; 7 bases are a match to TRBD1. This CDR3 spans 13 amino acids. J lost 8 bases, V lost 6 bases, and 9 bases had no gene match. Germline assignment: CDR1 MNHEY and CDR2 SVGAGI. The CDR3 nucleotides read TGTGCCAGCAGCCTCGACAGGGTTGGAGGCTACACCTTC. This sequence encodes CASSLDRVGGYTF.

This chain links TRBV2 with TRBJ1-3; TRBD1 might be the D (5 bases). CDR1 is SNHLY, CDR2 FYNNEI, per germline. Trimming left V 4 bases short and J 2 bases short, with 12 bases between. The CDR3 consists of 15 residues. The CDR3 nucleotides read TGTGCCAGCAGTGCGAGGGGTACGACTGGAAACACCATATATTTT. Translated: CASSARGTTGNTIYF.

The chain uses TRBV28 and TRBJ1-1, with TRBD1 matching 7 bases. The germline V gene encodes CDR1 MDHEN and CDR2 SYDVKM. CDR3 size: 16 residues. V lost 1 base and J lost 1; bases outside the gene matches: 6. The CDR3 DNA reads as TGTGCCAGCAGTTTATTAACATGGGACAGGAACACTGAAGCTTTCTTT. This encodes CASSLLTWDRNTEAFF.

V and J are TRBV20-1 and TRBJ2-2, with 8 bases fitting TRBD1. Per the germline V gene, CDR1 is DFQATT and CDR2 is SNEGSKA (reference sequence). This CDR3 is 15 amino acids long. The V segment lost 3 bases and the J segment 4 bases; nucleotides outside the gene matches: 7. The CDR3 bases are TGCAGTGCTAGTTCCCAGGGGGCAATCACCGGGGAGCTGTTTTTT. This translates into CSASSQGAITGELFF.

V and J are TRBV6-6 and TRBJ2-1; D might be TRBD2 (6 bases). There are 16 residues in the CDR3. V lost 7 bases, J lost 4 bases, and 20 bases lay in between. Germline V gene sequence: CDR1 MNHNY, CDR2 SVGAGI (reference sequence). The CDR3 DNA reads as TGTGCCAGCACCCCTGCATCGTCTGGGGGGTACAATGAGCAGTTCTTC. It translates to CASTPASSGGYNEQFF.

This clone was seen once. The chain couples TRBV25-1 to TRBJ2-5; D is uncertain. Germline-derived CDR1 and CDR2 are MGHDK and SYGVNS. Trimming took 5 bases from V and 5 from J, leaving 9 bases between them. The CDR3 spans 12 residues. CDR3 sequence: CASSMGWETQYF. CDR3 in DNA: TGTGCCAGCAGTATGGGTTGGGAGACCCAGTACTTC.

The rearrangement joins TRBV5-1 to TRBJ1-6; TRBD1 agrees at 8 bases. J gave up 10 bases and V 2 bases, and 5 bases lay outside the gene matches. CDR3 length equals 14 residues. Looked up from germline, CDR1 is SGHRS and CDR2 is YFSETQ. In DNA form, the CDR3 reads TGCGCCAGCAGCTTCGGACAGGGTCAGTCACCCCTCCACTTT. Translating it yields CASSFGQGQSPLHF.

The chain employs TRBV6-5 and TRBJ1-1; D perhaps matches TRBD1 (5 bases). V was cut by 1 base and J by 4 bases, with 13 bases left in between. The CDR3 is made up of 15 amino acids. Germline loops: CDR1 MNHEY, CDR2 SVGAGI. The CDR3 loop reads CASSYLSRVATEAFF. The CDR3 region has the DNA TGTGCCAGCAGTTACTTAAGCAGGGTGGCCACTGAAGCTTTCTTT.

The chain has TRBV3-1 (or the pseudogene TRBV3-2) and TRBJ2-7; 7 nucleotides line up with TRBD2. The CDR3 is made up of 13 amino acids. Germline-derived CDR1 and CDR2 are LGHDT and YNNKEL (reference sequence). V lost 2 bases and J lost 6; bases outside the gene matches: 4. CDR3 amino acids: CASSQIPSGEQYF. DNA of the CDR3: TGTGCCAGCAGCCAAATACCTAGCGGCGAGCAGTACTTC.